This T cell receptor (beta chain) is from a study of blood T cell repertoires in COVID-19. Study-level background: Sites in the United States, Italy and Spain provided acute and convalescent COVID-19 samples. PBMCs, B-cell-depleted T cells, or T cells were the source of the cDNA or gDNA that made up the material.

Under the authors' procedure: Amplifying reference gene primers gave estimates of nucleated cell counts. The method was immunoSEQ multiplex PCR; TCRdb's version includes in-frame clones alone and lacks a portion of them. From that table come the V and J calls and clone size; the DNA was used to work out D and trimming. The table records about 240,000 clones, around 84% of them present only once. Germline values: CDR1 LNHDA, CDR2 SQIVND (reference sequence). Trimming cost V 5 bases and J 4 bases; bases outside gene matches: 3. The CDR3 spans 14 residues. The chain has TRBV19 and TRBJ1-5, with 9 nucleotides matching TRBD1. Sequencing used peripheral blood. This receptor was identified in a woman aged 18-30 years with acute or convalescent COVID-19. The CDR3 here is CASSLDRGNQPQHF. As DNA, the CDR3 is TGTGCCAGTAGTCTGGACAGGGGAAATCAGCCCCAGCATTTT.